A single sample is the source of the 31 T cell receptor beta chains below, sequenced in a study of shared clonotypes between healthy human individuals. The assay was immunoSEQ multiplex PCR, and TCRdb's table has in-frame clones only and misses some. Of about 2.4 million clones in the sample, 80% to 95% were seen once. Sequenced sample: naive CD4+ T cells from PBMCs. Subset reported: CD45RA+ positively selected. These receptors originate from a man between 18 and 35 years old in good health. Some clones in this sample may be carry-over from other donors' samples.

The genes are TRBV19 and TRBJ1-4; D uncertain. This CDR3 spans 15 amino acids. V was trimmed by 4 bases and J by 3 bases, leaving 12 bases between them. Germline V gene sequence: CDR1 LNHDA, CDR2 SQIVND (reference sequence). The CDR3 loop is CASSKDRGANEKLFF. CDR3 sequence (DNA): TGTGCCAGTAGTAAGGATCGGGGTGCTAATGAAAAACTGTTTTTT.

The chain employs TRBV9 and TRBJ1-3, with D perhaps matching TRBD1 (6 bases). Germline values: CDR1 SGDLS, CDR2 YYNGEE. The CDR3 covers 16 residues. The V gene lost 2 bases and the J gene lost 0 bases, with 12 bases spanning the gap. The CDR3 bases are TGTGCCAGCAGCGTCACAGGGCGCTACTCTGGAAACACCATATATTTT. Its translation is CASSVTGRYSGNTIYF.

The chain employs TRBV6-5 and TRBJ1-2, with a possible D match to TRBD1 (6 bases). Germline V gene sequence: CDR1 MNHEY, CDR2 SVGAGI. With 6 bases removed from V and 13 bases from J, the gap between germline ends came to 15 bases. The CDR3 runs 11 residues. This chain's CDR3 is CASSTDRQGTF. The CDR3 DNA reads as TGTGCCAGCAGCACCGACAGGCAGGGCACCTTC.

The chain is built from TRBV11-2 and TRBJ1-1, with 7 bases that match TRBD1. This CDR3 has 15 amino acids. Per germline, CDR1 SGHAT and CDR2 FQNNGV. V shed 5 bases and J 1 base; nucleotides not matched to a gene: 7. CDR3 residues: CASSEQQGRNTEAFF. The CDR3 DNA follows: TGTGCCAGCAGCGAGCAACAGGGGAGGAACACTGAAGCTTTCTTT.

V and J are TRBV28 and TRBJ2-7; D could derive from TRBD1 or TRBD2 (5 bases each). V was trimmed by 3 bases and J by 7 bases, leaving 19 bases between them. The CDR3 consists of 15 residues. Germline V gene sequence: CDR1 MDHEN, CDR2 SYDVKM. The CDR3 spells CASSLPGQGAREQYF. The CDR3 DNA reads TGTGCCAGCAGTTTGCCGGGGCAAGGGGCTAGGGAGCAGTACTTC. The entire variable domain, with the rest obtained from reference TRBV28 and TRBJ2-7, is as follows: DVKVTQSSRYLVKRTGEKVFLECVQDMDHENMFWYRQDPGLGLRLIYFSYDVKMKEKGDIPEGYSVSREKKERFSLILESASTNQTSMYLCASSLPGQGAREQYFGPGTRLTVT.

This chain connects TRBV11-2 to TRBJ2-7, with D tentatively TRBD2 (5 bases). The germline V gene has CDR1 SGHAT and CDR2 FQNNGV. The V gene lost 5 bases and the J gene lost 4 bases, with 18 bases spanning the gap. CDR3 length: 15 residues. In nucleotides, the CDR3 is TGTGCCAGCAGCCCCGGTGCAGCGGACTTTTACGAGCAGTACTTC. It specifies CASSPGAADFYEQYF.

This rearrangement joins TRBV16 to TRBJ2-7; D unresolved. Germline V gene lookup returns CDR1 KGHSY and CDR2 FQNENV. The CDR3 is 16 residues long. Trimming left V 0 bases short and J 4 bases short, with 16 bases between. CDR3 in DNA: TGTGCCAGCAGCCAATCATCCGGACGGAACAGTTACGAGCAGTACTTC. Translated, it gives CASSQSSGRNSYEQYF.

J is TRBJ2-7 and V is TRBV18; 13 bases are shared with TRBD2. This CDR3 has 15 residues. With 5 bases clipped from V and 3 bases from J, the junction kept 4 bases outside the gene matches. In germline, CDR1 is KGHSH, CDR2 LQKENI. CDR3 loop: CASSGTSGAIYEQYF. The CDR3 region has the DNA TGTGCCAGCTCAGGGACTAGCGGGGCCATCTACGAGCAGTACTTC.

The chain combines TRBV5-1 with TRBJ2-3; 13 bases are shared with TRBD2. Germline V gene lookup returns CDR1 SGHRS and CDR2 YFSETQ. The V and J ends lost 4 bases and 5 bases, in that order; junction bases with no gene match: 7. The CDR3 is 16 residues long. The CDR3 coding sequence is TGCGCCAGCAGCCTAAGACTAGCGGGAGGTGAAGATACGCAGTATTTT. It specifies CASSLRLAGGEDTQYF.

The chain couples TRBV18 to TRBJ1-3; D possibly corresponds to TRBD1 (5 bases). The V gene's germline CDR1 is KGHSH and CDR2 LQKENI. V was trimmed by 2 bases and J by 9 bases, leaving 20 bases between them. CDR3 length: 16 residues. CDR3 nucleotide sequence: TGTGCCAGCTCACCAAATATCGCGGTCGGTCAGGGCACCATATATTTT. Its protein product is CASSPNIAVGQGTIYF. Supplemented by reference TRBV18 and TRBJ1-3, the full variable domain reads NAGVMQNPRHLVRRRGQEARLRCSPMKGHSHVYWYRQLPEEGLKFMVYLQKENIIDESGMPKERFSAEFPKEGPSILRIQQVVRGDSAAYFCASSPNIAVGQGTIYFGEGSWLTVV.

Comment on this clone: Additional DNA sequences in this sample encode the identical CDR3. The V and J genes are TRBV28 and TRBJ1-4; D remains ambiguous. The germline V and J ends were trimmed by 6 bases and 4 bases, with 3 bases remaining between them. CDR3 size: 11 residues. CDR1 and CDR2 (germline): MDHEN, SYDVKM. Here the CDR3 reads CASRVNEKLFF. DNA for the CDR3: TGTGCCAGCAGGGTTAATGAAAAACTGTTTTTT.

Comments on this clone: The sample holds other DNA sequences that translate to the same CDR3. The V and J genes are TRBV28 and TRBJ2-3; D possibly corresponds to TRBD2 (5 bases). This CDR3 comprises 12 residues. The V gene's germline CDR1 is MDHEN and CDR2 SYDVKM. V lost 5 bases, J lost 5 bases, and 8 bases lay in between. CDR3 protein: CASSPREDTQYF. DNA for the CDR3: TGTGCCAGCAGTCCCCGGGAAGATACGCAGTATTTT.

The rearrangement links TRBV12-5 to TRBJ2-1, with D tentatively TRBD1 (7 bases). Trimming took 2 bases from V and 5 from J, leaving 16 bases between them. CDR3 size: 16 residues. Per germline, CDR1 LGHNT and CDR2 FRNRAP. The CDR3 DNA sequence: TGTGCTAGTGGTTTGTTGCAGGGGGGAGGCAACAATGAGCAGTTCTTC. This codes for CASGLLQGGGNNEQFF. Full variable domain (rest looked up from reference TRBV12-5 and TRBJ2-1): DARVTQTPRHKVTEMGQEVTMRCQPILGHNTVFWYRQTMMQGLELLAYFRNRAPLDDSGMPKDRFSAEMPDATLATLKIQPSEPRDSAVYFCASGLLQGGGNNEQFFGPGTRLTVL.

The chain carries TRBV10-3 and TRBJ1-1, with a weak D call TRBD1 (5 bases). This CDR3 comprises 12 residues. With 11 bases removed from V and 0 bases from J, the gap between germline ends came to 10 bases. Germline lookup yields CDR1 ENHRY and CDR2 SYGVKD. CDR3 sequence: CASGQLNTEAFF. The CDR3 coding sequence is TGTGCCTCGGGGCAGCTGAACACTGAAGCTTTCTTT.

The chain recombines TRBV5-1 with TRBJ2-7; 9 positions match TRBD1. Germline V gives CDR1 SGHRS, CDR2 YFSETQ. Trimming removed 5 bases from V and 1 base from J; junction bases left unmatched: 7. This CDR3 contains 15 residues. In DNA, the CDR3 is TGCGCCAGCAGAGACCGGGACAGGGTTTCCTACGAGCAGTACTTC. Protein product: CASRDRDRVSYEQYF.

The rearrangement links TRBV20-1 to TRBJ1-3, with D unresolved. CDR1 is DFQATT, CDR2 SNEGSKA, per germline (reference sequence). Between the trimmed V and J ends, which lost 5 bases and 4 bases, there was a span of 3 bases. The CDR3 is made up of 10 amino acids. The CDR3 region has the DNA TGCAGTGCTGAGGGAAACACCATATATTTT. As protein: CSAEGNTIYF.

The chain recombines TRBV5-5 with TRBJ2-6; D is unresolved. The CDR3 is 17 amino acids. Between the trimmed V and J ends, which lost 4 bases and 0 bases, there was a span of 14 bases. Germline lookup yields CDR1 SGHKS and CDR2 YYEKEE (reference sequence). The CDR3 is CASSLTPQDSGANVLTF. CDR3 sequence (DNA): TGTGCCAGCAGCCTGACACCACAAGACTCTGGGGCCAACGTCCTGACTTTC. The full variable domain, rest sourced from reference TRBV5-5 and TRBJ2-6, is DAGVTQSPTHLIKTRGQQVTLRCSPISGHKSVSWYQQVLGQGPQFIFQYYEKEERGRGNFPDRFSARQFPNYSSELNVNALLLGDSALYLCASSLTPQDSGANVLTFGAGSRLTVL.

This chain links TRBV28 with TRBJ2-5, with TRBD2 identical over 8 bases. The CDR3 has 13 residues. Trimming took 10 bases from V and 3 from J; bases not matched to a gene: 7. Germline V gives CDR1 MDHEN, CDR2 SYDVKM. CDR3 protein: CATYVAGKETQYF. CDR3 bases: TGTGCCACTTACGTAGCGGGAAAAGAGACCCAGTACTTC.

V gene TRBV20-1 combines with J gene TRBJ1-5, with D possibly matching TRBD1 (5 bases). CDR1 is DFQATT and CDR2 is SNEGSKA in the germline V gene (reference sequence). V lost 1 base, J lost 14 bases, and 12 bases lay in between. The CDR3 runs to 11 residues. CDR3 nucleotides: TGCAGTGCTAGAGTTGCCGGGACGAAGCATTTT. It is translated as CSARVAGTKHF.

V usage is TRBV2 and J usage is TRBJ1-2, with D maybe TRBD1 (6 bases). The ends were cut back, 4 bases at V and 8 bases at J, with 20 bases in the middle. The CDR3 is 15 residues long. CDR1 and CDR2 (germline): SNHLY, FYNNEI. The DNA of the CDR3 is TGTGCCAGCAGTGCGGGTTCAGGGGCCTTTTTAGGCTACACCTTC. Its protein is CASSAGSGAFLGYTF.

This rearrangement joins TRBV7-2 to TRBJ1-2; D ambiguous. Between the trimmed V and J ends, which lost 5 bases and 4 bases, there was a span of 14 bases. Germline CDR1 and CDR2: SGHTA and FQGNSA. The CDR3 runs 14 residues. CDR3 nucleotides: TGTGCCAGCAGCCCCCGCACTGCTATCTATGGCTACACCTTC. The encoded protein is CASSPRTAIYGYTF.

The rearrangement uses TRBV14 and TRBJ1-4; possibly TRBD1 for D (5 bases). V lost 2 bases and J 2 bases, leaving 12 bases between the germline ends. Germline lookup yields CDR1 SGHDN and CDR2 FVKESK. The CDR3 loop spans 16 amino acids. The CDR3 nucleotides read TGTGCCAGCAGCCAACGACCGGGACGGACTAATGAAAAACTGTTTTTT. It specifies CASSQRPGRTNEKLFF.

The V call is TRBV25-1, the J call TRBJ2-5, with TRBD1 matching over 7 bases. The CDR3 spans 14 residues. Germline V gene lookup returns CDR1 MGHDK and CDR2 SYGVNS. V lost 3 bases, J lost 5 bases, and 6 bases stayed unmatched. The CDR3 protein is CASSDPKGAETQYF. The CDR3 nucleotides are TGTGCCAGCAGTGACCCAAAGGGGGCGGAGACCCAGTACTTC.

The chain uses TRBV7-9 and TRBJ2-5; either TRBD1 or TRBD2 may fit D (6 bases each). CDR1 is SEHNR and CDR2 is FQNEAQ in the germline V gene (reference sequence). The CDR3 extends over 15 amino acids. V dropped 0 bases and J dropped 5 bases, with 13 bases sitting between them. The CDR3: CASSLALGGRETQYF. CDR3 nucleotides: TGTGCCAGCAGCTTAGCGTTGGGGGGCCGGGAGACCCAGTACTTC.

The chain employs TRBV18 and TRBJ2-7; possible D gene TRBD2, 5 bases. The CDR3 runs to 15 residues. The germline V gene encodes CDR1 KGHSH and CDR2 LQKENI. Trimming removed 5 bases from V and 7 bases from J, with 21 bases in between. CDR3 sequence (DNA): TGTGCCAGCTCAGGTTCAGCGGCAACCTACTCGGAGCAGTACTTC. It specifies CASSGSAATYSEQYF.

This clone was recorded only once. The chain uses TRBV5-4 and TRBJ2-7; 7 nucleotides align to TRBD1. V lost 4 bases and J lost 3; bases outside the gene matches: 7. This CDR3 spans 14 amino acids. CDR1 is SGHNT and CDR2 is YYREEE in the germline V gene (reference sequence). This chain's CDR3 is CASSQGTEIYEQYF. CDR3 DNA: TGTGCCAGCAGCCAGGGGACAGAAATCTACGAGCAGTACTTC.

The chain couples TRBV21-1 to TRBJ1-1; TRBD1 is the table's D call and was not checked against the DNA. TRBV21-1 is given as a pseudogene. The CDR3 totals 15 residues. The CDR3 DNA reads TGTGCCAGCAGCAAAGCACCAGGGTGGGGCACTGAAGCTTTCTTT. It codes for CASSKAPGWGTEAFF.

The chain links TRBV29-1 to TRBJ1-2; D is perhaps TRBD1 (5 bases). Trimming took 8 bases from V and 8 from J, leaving 15 bases between them. The germline V gene encodes CDR1 SQVTM and CDR2 ANQGSEA. The CDR3 is 11 amino acids. DNA of the CDR3: TGCAGCTTGGGGGAGGGCTACGGCTACACCTTC. It yields the protein CSLGEGYGYTF.

The chain recombines TRBV7-2 with TRBJ2-2; no clear D. Germline V CDR1 and CDR2: SGHTA, FQGNSA. V was cut by 3 bases and J by 7 bases, with 12 bases left in between. This CDR3 is built from 14 residues. The CDR3 nucleotides read TGTGCCAGCAGCTTGGAATGGGTAGGCGGGGAGCTGTTTTTT. Residues: CASSLEWVGGELFF.

The chain joins TRBV9 to TRBJ1-1, with D tentatively TRBD1 (6 bases). The CDR3 runs 16 residues. Trimming cost V 3 bases and J 3 bases, with 18 bases left between them. Germline lookup yields CDR1 SGDLS and CDR2 YYNGEE. CDR3 in DNA: TGTGCCAGCAGCGCGACAGGCTCCACTGGGGACACTGAAGCTTTCTTT. As protein: CASSATGSTGDTEAFF. Combining the CDR3 with reference TRBV9 and TRBJ1-1 gives the whole variable domain DSGVTQTPKHLITATGQRVTLRCSPRSGDLSVYWYQQSLDQGLQFLIQYYNGEERAKGNILERFSAQQFPDLHSELNLSSLELGDSALYFCASSATGSTGDTEAFFGQGTRLTVV.

V gene TRBV7-2 combines with J gene TRBJ1-1, with D possibly being TRBD1 (5 bases). Trimming stripped 8 bases from V and 6 bases from J, with 16 bases between. Germline assignment: CDR1 SGHTA and CDR2 FQGNSA. The CDR3 spans 13 residues. The CDR3 DNA is TGTGCCAGCGCCCCCCGCCGGGGGGCTGAAGCTTTCTTT. As protein: CASAPRRGAEAFF.